This T cell receptor (beta chain) was sequenced for a study of T cell responses to AZD1222 COVID-19 vaccine. The junction had 13 bases not matched to a gene; V was cut back by 6 bases and J by 5 bases. CDR1 SGHAT and CDR2 FQDESV come from the germline V gene (reference sequence). There are 15 residues in the CDR3. Produced via immunoSEQ multiplex PCR; TCRdb's table is partial and in-frame only. Seen here are approximately 260,000 clones, 93% observed once, and the top ten hold about 0.5%. As regards this clone: Its specificity is unknown.

General study points: Baseline seropositivity characterized only 5 to 7 AZD1222 recipients. Clonal diversity was possibly underestimated, and the donors were mostly white British, with more females.

The rearrangement joins TRBV11-1 to TRBJ2-7; 7 bases align to TRBD1. This receptor was taken from an adult in good health. This sample comprised peripheral blood, obtained on day 0 of AZD1222 vaccination. The CDR3 protein is CASSSGETGIHEQYF. The DNA of the CDR3 is TGTGCCAGCAGTTCCGGGGAGACAGGGATCCACGAGCAGTACTTC.